This T cell receptor beta chain comes out of a study of PD-1 blockade in classical Hodgkin lymphoma. TCRdb's table, derived via immunoSEQ multiplex PCR, lists solely in-frame clones and lacks some. The table records 96,000 or so clones, more than 85% of them present only once. Time point described: cycle 4 day 1 (C4D1), after more than five weeks of nivolumab. Every patient relapsed after autologous stem cell transplantation, and brentuximab vedotin exposure varied. V was clipped by 0 bases and J by 4 bases, with 10 bases between them. The germline gives CDR1 MNHEY, CDR2 SVGAGI. The CDR3 has 15 residues.

The receptor comes from a human donor with classical Hodgkin lymphoma. The chain uses TRBV6-5 and TRBJ2-4; D gene unclear. The specimen comprised peripheral blood mononuclear cells (PBMCs), sampled before the fourth cycle of nivolumab. The CDR3 spells CASSYSGWEKNIQYF. CDR3 DNA: TGTGCCAGCAGTTACTCGGGCTGGGAAAAAAACATTCAGTACTTC.